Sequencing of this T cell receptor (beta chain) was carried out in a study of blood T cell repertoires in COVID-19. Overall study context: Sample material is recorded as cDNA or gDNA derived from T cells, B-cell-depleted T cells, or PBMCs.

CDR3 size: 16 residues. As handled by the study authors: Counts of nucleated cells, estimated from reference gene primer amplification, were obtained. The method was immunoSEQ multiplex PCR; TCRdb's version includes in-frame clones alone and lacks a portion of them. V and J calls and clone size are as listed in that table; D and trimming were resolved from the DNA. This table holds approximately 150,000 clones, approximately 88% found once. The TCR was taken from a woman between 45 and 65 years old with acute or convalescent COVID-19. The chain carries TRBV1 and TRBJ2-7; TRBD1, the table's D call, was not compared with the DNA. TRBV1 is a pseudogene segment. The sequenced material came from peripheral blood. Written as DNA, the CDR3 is TGCACCAGCAGCCAAGATAGGGGTGGAAGCTCCTACGAGCAGTACTTC. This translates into CTSSQDRGGSSYEQYF.